A single sample gave rise to the 9 T cell receptor beta chains below, sequenced in a study of blood T cell repertoires in COVID-19. The table came from immunoSEQ multiplex PCR; TCRdb's copy has only in-frame clones and leaves some out. The sample consists of 250,000 or so clones, about 85% of them appearing once. Material for sequencing was PBMCs or T cells enriched from blood (not recorded which). The origin of the receptors is a woman aged 45-60 years who had been exposed to COVID-19.

The gene calls are TRBV19 and TRBJ1-3, with D tentatively TRBD1 (5 bases). The CDR3 totals 16 residues. The germline V and J ends were trimmed by 5 bases and 4 bases, with 18 bases remaining between them. Germline-derived CDR1 and CDR2 are LNHDA and SQIVND (reference sequence). The CDR3 loop reads CASSGGTLLAGNTIYF. DNA of the CDR3: TGTGCCAGTAGTGGCGGGACCCTGCTTGCCGGAAACACCATATATTTT.

This chain uses TRBV5-4 with TRBJ1-1, with D possibly TRBD1 on 6 matching bases. V was shortened by 2 bases and J by 0 bases, with 14 bases between the two germline ends. The CDR3 loop spans 16 amino acids. Looked up from germline, CDR1 is SGHNT and CDR2 is YYREEE (reference sequence). The DNA for the CDR3 is TGTGCCAGCAGCTTAGGGTCCGGACAGCTGAACACTGAAGCTTTCTTT. Translating gives CASSLGSGQLNTEAFF.

For this clone: This specimen includes other DNA sequences encoding the same CDR3. The rearrangement links TRBV12-3 or TRBV12-4 to TRBJ1-1, with TRBD1 identical over 7 bases. The length of the CDR3 is 12 residues. The junction had 2 bases not matched to a gene; V was cut back by 6 bases and J by 4 bases. The DNA of the CDR3 is TGTGCCAGCAGGGCAGGGGGCACTGAAGCTTTCTTT. Translation: CASRAGGTEAFF.

The chain combines TRBV7-3 with TRBJ1-1, with D uncertain. Trimming cost V 5 bases and J 10 bases, with 17 bases left between them. Germline V CDR1 and CDR2: SGHTA, FQGTGA. The CDR3 covers 13 residues. CDR3: CASSPTFRSRAFF. As DNA, the CDR3 is TGTGCCAGCAGCCCTACCTTCCGTTCGAGAGCTTTCTTT.

The table lists this clone with a count of one. The chain employs TRBV11-2 and TRBJ2-3, with 12 bases matching TRBD2. The CDR3 runs to 16 residues. V lost 2 bases and J lost 6; bases outside the gene matches: 6. Germline V gene lookup returns CDR1 SGHAT and CDR2 FQNNGV. The CDR3 sequence is CASSLRLAGASDTQYF. The CDR3, as DNA: TGTGCCAGCAGCTTAAGACTAGCGGGGGCCTCGGATACGCAGTATTTT.

V gene TRBV5-1 combines with J gene TRBJ1-4; D is uncertain. The CDR3 runs 13 residues. Germline loops: CDR1 SGHRS, CDR2 YFSETQ. V dropped 3 bases and J dropped 8 bases, with 11 bases sitting between them. CDR3 amino acids: CASSSGVGEKLFF. CDR3 DNA sequence: TGCGCCAGCAGCTCCGGGGTAGGGGAAAAACTGTTTTTT.

The DNA for the CDR3 is TGCACCAGCAGCCCACCAGCAAGCGGGGGGGCGCATGATGAGCAGTTCTTC. Translated, it gives CTSSPPASGGAHDEQFF. The rearrangement links TRBV1 to TRBJ2-1; TRBD2 is the table's D call, not checked against the DNA. TRBV1 is termed a pseudogene. The CDR3 consists of 17 residues.

The chain is built from TRBV14 and TRBJ1-6; the D is unclear. The CDR3 loop spans 18 amino acids. From germline, CDR1 is SGHDN and CDR2 FVKESK. Trimming took 1 base from V and 5 from J, leaving 18 bases between them. CDR3 in amino acids: CASSQAGYRTGDNSPLHF. DNA for the CDR3: TGTGCCAGCAGCCAAGCGGGGTATAGGACGGGAGATAATTCACCCCTCCACTTT.

This clone was recorded a few times. V usage is TRBV11-2 and J usage is TRBJ1-5; D uncertain. Germline-derived CDR1 and CDR2 are SGHAT and FQNNGV. V was shortened by 1 base and J by 7 bases, with 11 bases between the two germline ends. The CDR3 is 14 amino acids. The CDR3 DNA reads as TGTGCCAGCAGCTTAGGGCCGAGGGCCCAGCCCCAGCATTTT. Amino acids: CASSLGPRAQPQHF. The full variable domain, rest sourced from reference TRBV11-2 and TRBJ1-5, is EAGVAQSPRYKIIEKRQSVAFWCNPISGHATLYWYQQILGQGPKLLIQFQNNGVVDDSQLPKDRFSAERLKGVDSTLKIQPAKLEDSAVYLCASSLGPRAQPQHFGDGTRLSIL.